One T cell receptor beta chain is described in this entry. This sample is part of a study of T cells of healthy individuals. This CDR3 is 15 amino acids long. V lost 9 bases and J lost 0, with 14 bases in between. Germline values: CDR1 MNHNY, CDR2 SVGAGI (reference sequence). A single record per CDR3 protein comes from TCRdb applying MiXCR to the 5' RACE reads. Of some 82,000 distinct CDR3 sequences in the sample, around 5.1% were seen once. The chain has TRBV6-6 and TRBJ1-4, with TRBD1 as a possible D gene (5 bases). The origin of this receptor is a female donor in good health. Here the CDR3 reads CASLKGIATNEKLFF. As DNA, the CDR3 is TGTGCCAGTCTAAAGGGGATAGCAACTAATGAAAAACTGTTTTTT.